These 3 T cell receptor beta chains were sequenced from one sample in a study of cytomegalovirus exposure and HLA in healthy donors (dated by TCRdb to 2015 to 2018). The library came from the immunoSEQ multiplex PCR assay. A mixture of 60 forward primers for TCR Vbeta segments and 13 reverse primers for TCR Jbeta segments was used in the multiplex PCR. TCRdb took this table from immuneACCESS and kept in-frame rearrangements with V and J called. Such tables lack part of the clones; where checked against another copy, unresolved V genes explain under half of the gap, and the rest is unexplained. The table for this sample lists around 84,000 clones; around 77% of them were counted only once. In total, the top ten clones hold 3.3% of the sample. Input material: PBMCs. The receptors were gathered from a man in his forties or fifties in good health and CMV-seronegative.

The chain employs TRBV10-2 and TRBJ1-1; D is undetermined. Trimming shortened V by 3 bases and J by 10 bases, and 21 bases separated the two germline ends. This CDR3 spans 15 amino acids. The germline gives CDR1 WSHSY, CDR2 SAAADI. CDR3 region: CASSDSLRGSRGAFF. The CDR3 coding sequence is TGCGCCAGCAGTGACTCTCTGCGAGGCTCACGAGGAGCTTTCTTT.

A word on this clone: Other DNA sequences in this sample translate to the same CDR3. CDR3 protein: CASSLDRGSNQPQHF. The CDR3 region has the DNA TGTGCCAGCAGTTTGGACAGGGGCAGCAATCAGCCCCAGCATTTT. The genes are TRBV27 and TRBJ1-5; TRBD1 agrees at 9 bases. The CDR3 loop spans 15 amino acids. Germline V lookup: CDR1 MNHEY, CDR2 SMNVEV (reference sequence). The junction had 1 base not matched to a gene; V was cut back by 3 bases and J by 1 base.

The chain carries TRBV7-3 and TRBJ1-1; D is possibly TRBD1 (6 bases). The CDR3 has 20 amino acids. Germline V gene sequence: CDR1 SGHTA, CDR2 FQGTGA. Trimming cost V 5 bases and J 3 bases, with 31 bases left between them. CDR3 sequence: CASSLSRIFSAGDLYTEAFF. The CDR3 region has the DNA TGTGCCAGCAGCCTAAGTAGGATTTTTTCGGCAGGGGATTTGTACACTGAAGCTTTCTTT.